The 14 T cell receptor beta chains given below trace back to one sample, sequenced in a study of response to subunit inactivated influenza vaccine. One entry per CDR3 protein, called by TCRdb with MiXCR from the RT-PCR reads. The sample contains 170,000 or so distinct CDR3 sequences, about 10% of which appear only once. This specimen was CD8+ T cells sorted from PBMCs, taken less than 30 months after vaccination. Every receptor here comes from a man between 50 and 69 years old who received an inactivated influenza vaccine.

The CDR3 is CASSYSLIAGSTDTQYF. The CDR3 DNA reads as TGTGCCAGCAGTTACTCGTTGATAGCAGGGAGCACAGATACGCAGTATTTT. The V gene is TRBV6-5, the J gene TRBJ2-3; maybe TRBD1 (5 bases). This CDR3 comprises 17 residues. The germline V gene has CDR1 MNHEY and CDR2 SVGAGI. V was cut by 0 bases and J by 0 bases, with 13 bases left in between.

This clonotype has only a few counts. V is TRBV28 and J is TRBJ2-4, with D maybe TRBD1 (5 bases). With 3 bases removed from V and 3 bases from J, the gap between germline ends came to 9 bases. The germline CDR1 and CDR2 sequences are MDHEN and SYDVKM. This CDR3 has 14 amino acids. Here the CDR3 DNA reads TGTGCCAGCAGTTTGGGGCAGAACAAAAACATTCAGTACTTC. Translation gives CASSLGQNKNIQYF.

This chain uses TRBV7-8 with TRBJ2-5; D is perhaps TRBD1 (5 bases). CDR1 is SGHVS and CDR2 is FQNEAQ in the germline V gene. CDR3 length equals 15 residues. Trimming removed 1 base from V and 5 bases from J, with 14 bases in between. CDR3 bases: TGTGCCAGCAGCTTAGGCAGGGTTTTCCCTGAGACCCAGTACTTC. Residues: CASSLGRVFPETQYF.

The chain links TRBV14 to TRBJ1-4; D unclear. V lost 0 bases and J lost 0, with 5 bases in between. The CDR3 is 15 amino acids. Germline values: CDR1 SGHDN, CDR2 FVKESK. CDR3 sequence (DNA): TGTGCCAGCAGCCAAGACAGTGCAACTAATGAAAAACTGTTTTTT. It encodes CASSQDSATNEKLFF.

This clonotype was recorded a few times. This chain joins TRBV29-1 and TRBJ2-2; 7 nucleotides line up with TRBD1. The CDR3 has 16 residues. Per germline, CDR1 SQVTM and CDR2 ANQGSEA. After removal of 0 bases from V and 1 base from J, the junction contained 5 bases not matched to a gene. CDR3 bases: TGCAGCGTTGAAGACCGTCACAGGGGGAACACCGGGGAGCTGTTTTTT. Translated, it gives CSVEDRHRGNTGELFF.

This clonotype was counted a few times. The chain is built from TRBV5-4 and TRBJ2-5; 9 nucleotides match TRBD1. J gave up 7 bases and V 0 bases, and 16 bases lay outside the gene matches. Germline V gene data show CDR1 as SGHNT and CDR2 as YYREEE (reference sequence). CDR3 length: 18 amino acids. DNA of the CDR3: TGTGCCAGCAGCTTGGGTCGGACAGGGGCCACCTCCCCAAGGACCCAGTACTTC. Translated, it gives CASSLGRTGATSPRTQYF.

The chain uses TRBV24-1 and TRBJ2-3; a weak D match, TRBD2 (7 bases). Germline V lookup: CDR1 KGHDR, CDR2 SFDVKD. Trimming removed 4 bases at V and 6 bases at J, with 16 bases between. The length of the CDR3 is 15 residues. CDR3 amino acids: CATSEVGGRVDTQYF. The CDR3 nucleotides are TGTGCCACCAGTGAGGTGGGGGGGCGCGTGGATACGCAGTATTTT.

V usage is TRBV5-1 and J usage is TRBJ2-7; 12 bases fit TRBD2. CDR3 length: 16 amino acids. The germline V gene encodes CDR1 SGHRS and CDR2 YFSETQ. The junction had 5 bases not matched to a gene; V was cut back by 4 bases and J by 0 bases. In DNA form, the CDR3 reads TGCGCCAGCAGCACCCGGACTAGCGGGGTCTCCTACGAGCAGTACTTC. Translation: CASSTRTSGVSYEQYF.

This clonotype was detected a few times. V usage is TRBV29-1 and J usage is TRBJ2-7; the D is unclear. Trimming took off 0 bases at V and 4 bases at J, with 4 bases between the two ends. Germline V gene data show CDR1 as SQVTM and CDR2 as ANQGSEA. The CDR3 runs to 11 residues. CDR3 coding DNA: TGCAGCGTTGAAGATCAGTACGAGCAGTACTTC. It codes for CSVEDQYEQYF.

V is TRBV6-2 or TRBV6-3 and J is TRBJ2-5; D is ambiguous. Trimming took 4 bases from V and 6 from J, leaving 18 bases between them. This CDR3 is 15 amino acids long. From germline, CDR1 is MNHEY and CDR2 SVGEGT. The CDR3 DNA sequence: TGTGCCAGCAGTTTGGAATATCTCATTTGGCAGACCCAGTACTTC. This encodes CASSLEYLIWQTQYF.

The rearrangement joins TRBV20-1 to TRBJ2-1; no clear D. Trimming removed 0 bases from V and 5 bases from J, with 8 bases in between. Germline V gene lookup returns CDR1 DFQATT and CDR2 SNEGSKA (reference sequence). The CDR3 length is 13 residues. The CDR3 DNA is TGCAGTGCTAGAGATGTCCTGGACAATGAGCAGTTCTTC. Its protein product is CSARDVLDNEQFF.

This chain uses TRBV2 with TRBJ2-7; 7 positions agree with TRBD2. Trimming at V came to 1 base and at J to 3 bases, leaving 6 bases not matched to a gene. This CDR3 is 15 amino acids long. Looked up from germline, CDR1 is SNHLY and CDR2 is FYNNEI. CDR3 protein: CASSEEGTTNYEQYF. CDR3 nucleotides: TGTGCCAGCAGTGAAGAGGGGACTACTAACTACGAGCAGTACTTC.

This chain links TRBV27 with TRBJ1-5; D uncertain. The germline V gene encodes CDR1 MNHEY and CDR2 SMNVEV (reference sequence). V was clipped by 7 bases and J by 4 bases, with 8 bases between them. This CDR3 contains 12 residues. CDR3 DNA sequence: TGTGCCAGCACTTCAGGTAATCAGCCCCAGCATTTT. Translation gives CASTSGNQPQHF.

This clonotype appeared a few times. The chain is built from TRBV14 and TRBJ2-7; maybe TRBD2 (6 bases). Trimming took 5 bases from V and 7 from J, leaving 18 bases between them. Germline CDR1 SGHDN, CDR2 FVKESK. This CDR3 has 14 amino acids. The CDR3: CASSGPGLPREQYF. The CDR3 coding sequence is TGTGCCAGCAGCGGACCGGGACTCCCTCGAGAGCAGTACTTC. The full variable domain, rest sourced from reference TRBV14 and TRBJ2-7, is EAGVTQFPSHSVIEKGQTVTLRCDPISGHDNLYWYRRVMGKEIKFLLHFVKESKQDESGMPNNRFLAERTGGTYSTLKVQPAELEDSGVYFCASSGPGLPREQYFGPGTRLTVT.